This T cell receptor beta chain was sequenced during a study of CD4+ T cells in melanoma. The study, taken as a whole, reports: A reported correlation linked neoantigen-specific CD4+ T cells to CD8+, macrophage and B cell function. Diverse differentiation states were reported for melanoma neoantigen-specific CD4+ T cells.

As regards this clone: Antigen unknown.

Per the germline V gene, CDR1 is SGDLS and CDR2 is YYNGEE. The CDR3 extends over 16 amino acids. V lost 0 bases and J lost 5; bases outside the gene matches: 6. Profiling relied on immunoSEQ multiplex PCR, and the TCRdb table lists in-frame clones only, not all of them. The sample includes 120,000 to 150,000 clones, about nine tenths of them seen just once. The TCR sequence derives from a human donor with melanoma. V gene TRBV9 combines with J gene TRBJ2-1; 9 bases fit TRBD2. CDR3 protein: CASSVDPSGVNNEQFF. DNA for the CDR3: TGTGCCAGCAGCGTAGACCCTAGCGGGGTAAACAATGAGCAGTTCTTC.